This is a list of T cell receptor beta chains from one sample in a study of T-cell reconstitution after alpha-beta-depleted transplantation in children. TCRdb used MiXCR to reprocess the PCR reads, holding one entry per CDR3 protein. The sample has 600,000 to 700,000 distinct CDR3 sequences; less than 15% are singletons. This sample comprised PBMCs, obtained before TCRalphabeta/CD19-depleted stem cell transplant. The receptors originated from a girl aged 2-10 years with congenital amegakaryocytic thrombocytopenia, due to receive a stem cell transplant. Each CDR3 is given with its conserved first and last residue. A D gene is named only where the DNA matches it firmly. Where a row states a size, it is once, few, many or the class of an expanded clone; other rows omit it.

clone size	D gene	CDR3 length	V gene	J gene	CDR3 protein	CDR3 DNA
few	NA	13	TRBV7-9	TRBJ1-1	CASSLGTVTEAFF	TGTGCCAGCAGCTTAGGGACCGTCACTGAAGCTTTCTTT
NA	NA	12	TRBV29-1	TRBJ2-2	CSVEGGGGELFF	TGCAGCGTTGAAGGGGGTGGCGGGGAGCTGTTTTTT
many	TRBD1	14	TRBV12-3/TRBV12-4	TRBJ1-1	CASSLDRGNTEAFF	TGTGCCAGCAGCCTGGACAGGGGGAACACTGAAGCTTTCTTT
NA	TRBD2	15	TRBV10-3	TRBJ2-7	CAISGGTSGRHEQYF	TGTGCCATCAGTGGAGGGACTAGCGGGAGGCACGAGCAGTACTTC
many	TRBD2	15	TRBV20-1	TRBJ2-1	CSARDKGLARPEQFF	TGCAGTGCTAGAGATAAAGGACTAGCGCGACCCGAGCAGTTCTTC
few	NA	14	TRBV6-5	TRBJ1-5	CASSWRGTSQPQHF	TGTGCCAGCAGTTGGCGAGGGACGAGTCAGCCCCAGCATTTT
many	NA	13	TRBV5-6	TRBJ1-5	CASSRHRVQPQHF	TGTGCCAGCAGCAGACACAGGGTTCAGCCCCAGCATTTT
few	NA	15	TRBV5-1	TRBJ2-5	CASSLTTVPVETQYF	TGCGCCAGCAGCCTAACGACCGTCCCGGTGGAGACCCAGTACTTC
many	NA	13	TRBV29-1	TRBJ2-2	CSVEDQAAGELFF	TGCAGCGTTGAAGATCAAGCGGCCGGGGAGCTGTTTTTT
NA	NA	15	TRBV3-1	TRBJ2-7	CASSQERGLAYEQYF	TGTGCCAGCAGCCAAGAGCGGGGTCTAGCCTACGAGCAGTACTTC
few	NA	14	TRBV5-6	TRBJ2-2	CASSLGANAGELFF	TGTGCCAGCAGCTTGGGGGCCAACGCCGGGGAGCTGTTTTTT